The 27 T cell receptor beta chains below all came from one sample that was sequenced in a study of molecular identifiers for immune sequencing clone quantification. Using its own MiXCR run on the PCR reads, TCRdb lists one record per CDR3 protein. The repertoire holds more than 550,000 distinct CDR3 sequences, with 25% as singletons. The sample was naive CD8+ T cells from blood, with Jurkat cell RNA spiked in. Subset given: FACS-sorted CD8+CD4-CCR7+CD45RA+ naive T cells. The origin of the receptors is a human donor in good health. Some libraries in this study had Jurkat cell RNA spiked in.

The genes are TRBV29-1 and TRBJ2-1, with D uncertain. The CDR3 totals 13 residues. Germline V gives CDR1 SQVTM, CDR2 ANQGSEA. Trimming took off 7 bases at V and 2 bases at J, with 12 bases between the two ends. CDR3 amino acids: CSALQQTYNEQFF. In DNA, the CDR3 is TGCAGCGCCCTTCAACAGACCTACAATGAGCAGTTCTTC.

The CDR3 bases are TGCGCCAGCAGCCGTGATGGGTTCGATGAGCAGTTCTTC. Protein sequence: CASSRDGFDEQFF. This chain uses TRBV4-1 with TRBJ2-1, with no clear D. This CDR3 region has 13 residues. The germline V gene has CDR1 MGHRA and CDR2 YSYEKL. V lost 4 bases to trimming and J lost 8 bases, with 12 bases between them.

This clonotype showed up many times. The chain links TRBV27 to TRBJ2-7, with D unresolved. Germline CDR1 is MNHEY and CDR2 is SMNVEV (reference sequence). The CDR3 covers 12 residues. V was clipped by 6 bases and J by 1 base, with 7 bases between them. The CDR3 loop is CASRGPSYEQYF. The CDR3 bases are TGTGCCAGCAGGGGCCCATCCTACGAGCAGTACTTC.

A note on this clonotype: Since a much larger clone is just one base distant, this may be a read error. The chain employs TRBV6-4 and TRBJ2-3; the match to TRBD2 covers 9 bases. The CDR3 contains 15 residues. The V gene end was trimmed by 2 bases and the J gene end by 4 bases; junction bases not matched to a gene: 4. Germline CDR1 is MRHNA and CDR2 is SNTAGT. The CDR3 here is CASSDGGGAADTQYF. DNA for the CDR3: TGTGCCAGCAGTGACGGCGGGGGGGCCGCAGATACGCAGTATTTT.

This clonotype was recorded once. A read error may explain this, as a much larger clone is one base away. The chain combines TRBV9 with TRBJ2-3; D is uncertain. Germline CDR1 and CDR2: SGDLS and YYNGEE. CDR3 length equals 13 residues. Trimming left V 0 bases short and J 5 bases short, with 7 bases between. The CDR3 DNA reads TGTGCCAGCAGCGTAGACATGAAAGATACGCAGTATTTT. Amino acid sequence: CASSVDMKDTQYF.

This clonotype was observed a handful of times. V usage is TRBV7-9 and J usage is TRBJ2-7, with D unresolved. The ends were cut back, 5 bases at V and 2 bases at J, with 10 bases in the middle. CDR3 length: 13 amino acids. CDR1 and CDR2 (germline): SEHNR, FQNEAQ (reference sequence). For the CDR3, the DNA is TGTGCCAGCAGCCCCCGTGCGGCCTACGAGCAGTACTTC. Translated, it gives CASSPRAAYEQYF.

The CDR3 region is CSARPQGMGRYEQYF. As DNA, the CDR3 is TGCAGTGCTAGACCACAGGGAATGGGACGGTACGAGCAGTACTTC. This chain uses TRBV20-1 with TRBJ2-7; tentatively, D is TRBD1 (6 bases). The CDR3 contains 15 residues. Germline CDR1 and CDR2: DFQATT and SNEGSKA (reference sequence). V lost 2 bases and J lost 4, with 18 bases in between.

V is TRBV5-4 and J is TRBJ2-1; the D gene is possibly TRBD1 (5 bases). V was clipped by 4 bases and J by 3 bases, with 8 bases between them. CDR1 is SGHNT and CDR2 is YYREEE in the germline V gene (reference sequence). The CDR3 is 13 amino acids. CDR3 residues: CASSEDSYNEQFF. CDR3 bases: TGTGCCAGCAGCGAAGACAGCTACAATGAGCAGTTCTTC.

This clonotype was seen a handful of times. This rearrangement joins TRBV11-1 to TRBJ2-7, with TRBD1 matching 11 bases. CDR1 is SGHAT, CDR2 FQDESV, per germline (reference sequence). V lost 8 bases, J lost 6 bases, and 9 bases stayed unmatched. The CDR3 spans 14 residues. The CDR3 nucleotides read TGTGCCAGCCAATCGGGACAGGGGGTAGTCGAGCAGTACTTC. This translates into CASQSGQGVVEQYF.

As regards this clonotype: Just one base apart from a much larger clone, this may be a read error. The CDR3 DNA sequence: TGTGCCAGCAGCTTACGTCCGGTGGTCGGGACAGGGGGCAACGAGCAGTACTTC. Protein sequence: CASSLRPVVGTGGNEQYF. The chain uses TRBV7-6 and TRBJ2-7; TRBD1 matches at 12 bases. V lost 2 bases and J lost 5; bases outside the gene matches: 13. The germline gives CDR1 SGHVS, CDR2 FNYEAQ. The CDR3 has 18 residues.

V gene TRBV27 combines with J gene TRBJ1-1; 7 bases are shared with TRBD1. CDR1 MNHEY and CDR2 SMNVEV come from the germline V gene (reference sequence). J was trimmed by 5 bases and V by 1 base; bases with no gene match: 13. The CDR3 has 17 amino acids. CDR3 region: CASSLLVVGRGGTEAFF. The CDR3 DNA reads TGTGCCAGCAGTTTATTAGTGGTGGGCAGGGGGGGGACTGAAGCTTTCTTT.

This clonotype came up many times. This chain joins TRBV5-1 and TRBJ2-5, with a weak D call TRBD1 (6 bases). The V end lost 0 bases, the J end lost 3 bases, and 9 bases lay between the germline ends. This CDR3 spans 14 amino acids. Germline CDR1 reads SGHRS; CDR2 reads YFSETQ. CDR3 nucleotides: TGCGCCAGCAGCTTGGGAGGGGGAAAAGAGACCCAGTACTTC. It yields the protein CASSLGGGKETQYF.

This clonotype was counted ten times or more. J is TRBJ2-5 and V is TRBV28, with D possibly TRBD1 on 6 matching bases. CDR1 and CDR2 from the germline V gene are MDHEN and SYDVKM. CDR3 length equals 15 residues. With 3 bases removed from V and 5 bases from J, the gap between germline ends came to 16 bases. The CDR3: CASSFKGETKETQYF. CDR3 in DNA: TGTGCCAGCAGTTTTAAGGGGGAAACGAAGGAGACCCAGTACTTC.

About this clonotype itself: One base away lies a much larger clone, so this may be a sequencing read error. This chain connects TRBV13 to TRBJ1-5, with 8 bases that match TRBD1. The germline CDR1 and CDR2 sequences are PRHDT and FYEKMQ (reference sequence). CDR3 length equals 15 residues. The CDR3 sequence: CASSFRTGPLQRQHF. The CDR3 DNA follows: TGTGCCAGCAGCTTCCGGACAGGGCCACTTCAGCGCCAGCATTTT.

Concerning this clonotype: One end of the junction fails to match germline, which may point to a read error. The chain recombines TRBV7-7 with TRBJ2-2; TRBD2 aligns across 10 bases. Germline CDR1 SSHAT, CDR2 FNYEAQ (reference sequence). This CDR3 spans 19 amino acids. This CDR3 is CASSPSGGALQRGTGELLF. The CDR3, as DNA: TGTGCTAGCAGCCCCAGCGGGGGGGCACTTCAAAGGGGAACCGGGGAGCTGTTATTT.

This clonotype was seen only a few times. This rearrangement joins TRBV5-1 to TRBJ2-7, with D perhaps matching TRBD2 (6 bases). Trimming cost V 3 bases and J 4 bases, with 14 bases left between them. The germline V gene encodes CDR1 SGHRS and CDR2 YFSETQ. The CDR3 extends over 14 amino acids. CDR3 sequence reads: CASSSYSGEYEQYF. DNA of the CDR3: TGCGCCAGCAGCTCCTATAGCGGTGAATACGAGCAGTACTTC.

This clonotype was seen many times. The chain carries TRBV11-2 and TRBJ1-5, with 10 positions matching TRBD1. CDR3 length: 15 residues. V was pared by 5 bases and J by 6 bases, with 7 bases of the junction left unmatched. The germline V gene encodes CDR1 SGHAT and CDR2 FQNNGV. In nucleotides, the CDR3 is TGTGCCAGCAGCCTGACAGGGGGCTCTCCTCAGCCCCAGCATTTT. Its translation is CASSLTGGSPQPQHF.

Notes on this clonotype: A read error may explain this, as a much larger clone is one base away. The rearrangement joins TRBV6-2 or TRBV6-3 to TRBJ1-3, with D possibly matching TRBD1 (5 bases). CDR3 length: 15 amino acids. The germline CDR1 and CDR2 sequences are MNHEY and SVGEGT. V was shortened by 2 bases and J by 0 bases, with 8 bases between the two germline ends. CDR3 amino acids: CASSYGGASGNTIYF. The CDR3 DNA reads TGTGCCAGCAGTTACGGAGGGGCCTCTGGAAACACCATATATTTT.

J is TRBJ2-7 and V is TRBV19; D is perhaps TRBD2 (5 bases). Germline loops: CDR1 LNHDA, CDR2 SQIVND (reference sequence). The CDR3 is 16 amino acids. V lost 6 bases to trimming and J lost 1 base, with 19 bases between them. The CDR3 region is CASSPLPRDVSYEQYF. The CDR3 DNA follows: TGTGCCAGTAGCCCCCTCCCCCGGGATGTATCCTACGAGCAGTACTTC.

In regard to this clonotype: A much larger clone lies one base from this, so it may be a read error. The rearrangement uses TRBV5-1 and TRBJ1-1; D gene uncertain. The CDR3 covers 17 residues. CDR1 SGHRS and CDR2 YFSETQ come from the germline V gene. The V end lost 0 bases, the J end lost 0 bases, and 15 bases lay between the germline ends. The CDR3 loop is CASSLARNSLVNTEAFF. Here the CDR3 DNA reads TGCGCCAGCAGCTTGGCCAGGAATTCCCTGGTGAACACTGAAGCTTTCTTT.

As for this clonotype: A read error may account for a junction end that differs from germline. The chain couples TRBV29-1 to TRBJ2-1, with 11 positions matching TRBD2. This CDR3 is built from 14 residues. Germline V gene lookup returns CDR1 SQVTM and CDR2 ANQGSEA. CDR3 sequence reads: CSAALAGVDNAQFF. CDR3 DNA: TGCAGCGCGGCACTAGCGGGAGTCGACAATGCGCAGTTCTTC.

For this clonotype: A much more abundant neighbour one base away suggests this may be a read error. The genes are TRBV29-1 and TRBJ1-4; 10 bases match TRBD1. This CDR3 has 13 residues. CDR1 is SQVTM, CDR2 ANQGSEA, per germline. CDR3 nucleotides: TGCAGCGTTTCGGGACAGGGGCCCGAAAAACTGCTTTTT. The encoded protein is CSVSGQGPEKLLF.

The rearrangement links TRBV7-9 to TRBJ2-1, with 9 bases that match TRBD2. The CDR3 loop spans 15 amino acids. CDR1 and CDR2 (germline): SEHNR, FQNEAQ (reference sequence). V lost 5 bases and J lost 8; bases outside the gene matches: 10. The CDR3 loop reads CASSPRAGGGDEQFF. For the CDR3, the DNA is TGTGCCAGCAGCCCACGAGCGGGAGGCGGCGATGAGCAGTTCTTC.

This clonotype was counted many times. V and J are TRBV7-9 and TRBJ2-2; D is perhaps TRBD1 (6 bases). This CDR3 is built from 13 residues. V was cut by 5 bases and J by 5 bases, with 9 bases left in between. CDR1 is SEHNR and CDR2 is FQNEAQ in the germline V gene (reference sequence). The CDR3: CASSPGDTGELFF. In nucleotides, the CDR3 is TGTGCCAGCAGCCCAGGGGATACCGGGGAGCTGTTTTTT. Supplemented by reference TRBV7-9 and TRBJ2-2, the full variable domain reads DTGVSQNPRHKITKRGQNVTFRCDPISEHNRLYWYRQTLGQGPEFLTYFQNEAQLEKSRLLSDRFSAERPKGSFSTLEIQRTEQGDSAMYLCASSPGDTGELFFGEGSRLTVL.

The table lists this clonotype with a few counts. The chain combines TRBV4-3 with TRBJ2-1; D possibly uses TRBD1 or TRBD2 (7 bases each). The CDR3 covers 15 residues. In germline, CDR1 is LGHNA, CDR2 YSLEER. With 1 base removed from V and 6 bases from J, the gap between germline ends came to 13 bases. CDR3 nucleotides: TGCGCCAGCAGCCAAGCAGGGGGGGCGGGCAATGAGCAGTTCTTC. This translates into CASSQAGGAGNEQFF.

This clonotype was seen a handful of times. The chain employs TRBV20-1 and TRBJ2-7; possibly TRBD1 or TRBD2 for D (5 bases each). Trimming removed 6 bases from V and 3 bases from J, with 15 bases in between. Looked up from germline, CDR1 is DFQATT and CDR2 is SNEGSKA (reference sequence). The CDR3 is made up of 13 amino acids. The CDR3 region has the DNA TGCAGTGCCCCGGGGCAGTTGGACTACGAGCAGTACTTC. It is translated as CSAPGQLDYEQYF.

This clonotype has at least ten counts. The chain carries TRBV19 and TRBJ2-7; the D gene is possibly TRBD1 (5 bases). Trimming left V 4 bases short and J 3 bases short, with 13 bases between. Germline V gene lookup returns CDR1 LNHDA and CDR2 SQIVND (reference sequence). The CDR3 sequence is 14 residues long. CDR3 in DNA: TGTGCCAGTAGTACCCGAGGCAGGGACTACGAGCAGTACTTC. It yields the protein CASSTRGRDYEQYF.